The rows below give T cell receptor beta chains drawn from one sample of a study of T cell responses to AZD1222 COVID-19 vaccine. Assay used: immunoSEQ multiplex PCR; TCRdb lists only in-frame clones, some missing. The sample includes some 200,000 clones, 85% to 95% of them seen just once. Here the sequenced sample was peripheral blood, taken on day 0 of AZD1222 vaccination. These receptors originate from an adult in good health. Both conserved end residues are part of each CDR3. A D gene is named only where the DNA matches it firmly. Size values are once, few and many counts, or a class for expanded clones, and some rows have none.

.,TRBD2,TRBJ2-3,TRBV19,TGTGCCAGTAGAAAGATAATGGGACTAGCGGAACCAGATACGCAGTATTTT,CASRKIMGLAEPDTQYF
.,.,TRBJ1-2,TRBV2,TGTGCCAGCAGCCCCCGGGGCAGCCCAAACTATGGCTACACCTTC,CASSPRGSPNYGYTF
.,.,TRBJ1-5,TRBV28,TGTGCCAGCAGTATGGACCGTCCCAGCAATCAGCCCCAGCATTTT,CASSMDRPSNQPQHF
.,TRBD2,TRBJ2-1,TRBV5-5,TGTGCCAGCAGCTTGGCCAGGGAGCGGGGACTGAACAATGAGCAGTTCTTC,CASSLARERGLNNEQFF
.,.,TRBJ1-1,TRBV12-5,TGTGCTAGTGGTTTCTCGCAGGGTAATCCTTCTGAAGCTTTCTTT,CASGFSQGNPSEAFF
once,TRBD1,TRBJ2-2,TRBV15,TGTGCCACCAGCAGAGGACCAGGGGGCCCGAACACCGGGGAGCTGTTTTTT,CATSRGPGGPNTGELFF
.,TRBD1,TRBJ1-5,TRBV19,TGTGCCAGTAGTATTAGTTTCGGGACAGGGGTTCTTAGCAATCAGCCCCAGCATTTT,CASSISFGTGVLSNQPQHF
.,.,TRBJ2-5,TRBV5-5,TGTGCCAGCAGCACAACCGGGGGCCCCCAAGAGACCCAGTACTTC,CASSTTGGPQETQYF
.,TRBD2,TRBJ2-3,TRBV4-1,TGCGCCAGCAGCCAAAGGTTTGCGGGAGCAGATACGCAGTATTTT,CASSQRFAGADTQYF
.,.,TRBJ2-1,TRBV5-1,TGCGCCAGCAGCTTCGGAGGCGCTGAGCAGTTCTTC,CASSFGGAEQFF
.,TRBD2,TRBJ2-5,TRBV5-6,TGTGCCAGCAGCTTGGCGGGGGGAGGAGAGACCCAGTACTTC,CASSLAGGGETQYF
.,.,TRBJ1-1,TRBV4-1,TGCGCCAGCACAAGAGGGGGTGCTGAAGCTTTCTTT,CASTRGGAEAFF
.,.,TRBJ2-7,TRBV15,TGTGCCACCAGCAGAGTTGGTGGGGGCTACGAGCAGTACTTC,CATSRVGGGYEQYF
.,TRBD2,TRBJ2-1,TRBV19,TGTGCCAGTAGTATTCCCGGACTAGCGGGAGTAGAGCAGTTCTTC,CASSIPGLAGVEQFF
.,.,TRBJ2-2,TRBV15,TGTGCCACCAGCTCCCACAGGGCCGGGGAGCTGTTTTTT,CATSSHRAGELFF
.,TRBD1,TRBJ2-7,TRBV19,TGTGCCAGTAGCGGACAGGGGGCCCCCTACGAGCAGTACTTC,CASSGQGAPYEQYF
.,TRBD1,TRBJ1-5,TRBV9,TGTGCCAGCAGCGCCGGACAGGGAGGTCAGCCCCAGCATTTT,CASSAGQGGQPQHF
.,.,TRBJ2-7,TRBV5-1,TGCGCCAGCAGCTACACAGGGAACCCCTACGAGCAGTACTTC,CASSYTGNPYEQYF
.,.,TRBJ1-5,TRBV6-5,TGTGCCAGCAGCCCCAGTCCTTATAGCAATCAGCCCCAGCATTTT,CASSPSPYSNQPQHF
once,.,TRBJ2-3,TRBV12-3/TRBV12-4,TGTGCCAGCAGGGATATGAGCACAGATACGCAGTATTTT,CASRDMSTDTQYF
.,.,TRBJ2-2,TRBV6-2/TRBV6-3,TGTGCCAGCAGCCACGGGACGAGGACCGGGGAGCTGTTTTTT,CASSHGTRTGELFF
.,.,TRBJ1-1,TRBV12-3/TRBV12-4,TGTGCCAGCAGTACAAGGACCTTAAGTTTGGCTTTCTTT,CASSTRTLSLAFF
.,.,TRBJ1-1,TRBV2,TGTGCCAGCAGTGAAGCGCTAGGCTCAAACACTGAAGCTTTCTTT,CASSEALGSNTEAFF
.,TRBD1,TRBJ1-2,TRBV18,TGTGCCAGCTCACCAGGGACAGGGATCTATGGCTACACCTTC,CASSPGTGIYGYTF
.,TRBD1,TRBJ2-5,TRBV2,TGTGCCAACTCACGAACAGGGGGCCGAGAGACCCAGTACTTC,CANSRTGGRETQYF
.,.,TRBJ1-1,TRBV29-1,TGCAGCGCCAACACTGAAGCTTTCTTT,CSANTEAFF
.,.,TRBJ2-2,TRBV2,TGTGCCAGCAGTGTGGGATCGGGGAACACCGGGGAGCTGTTTTTT,CASSVGSGNTGELFF
.,.,TRBJ2-2,TRBV3-1/TRBV3-2,TGTGCCAGCAGCCAAGTGTCTGAAACACCGGGGGAGCTGTTTTTT,CASSQVSETPGELFF
.,TRBD2,TRBJ2-1,TRBV5-1,TGCGCCAGCAGACCCACTAGCGGGAGTACCTACAATGAGCAGTTCTTC,CASRPTSGSTYNEQFF
.,.,TRBJ1-2,TRBV19,TGTGCCAGTAGTCCAAGGAGGGGCAACTATGGCTACACCTTC,CASSPRRGNYGYTF
.,TRBD1,TRBJ1-5,TRBV24-1,TGTGCCACCAGTGACTCCGGGACAGGGGGCTTTGGCAATCAGCCCCAGCATTTT,CATSDSGTGGFGNQPQHF
.,TRBD1,TRBJ1-6,TRBV7-9,TGTGCCATCTACTCCGGGACAGAAAATTCACCCCTCCACTTT,CAIYSGTENSPLHF
.,TRBD1,TRBJ2-7,TRBV15,TGTGCCACCAGCAAGGGACAGGGGTTTAGGAACGAGCAGTACTTC,CATSKGQGFRNEQYF
.,TRBD2,TRBJ2-1,TRBV7-9,TGTGCCAGCAGCTTAGGACTAGCTGGGGAGCAGTTCTTC,CASSLGLAGEQFF
.,.,TRBJ2-3,TRBV16,TGTGCCAGCAGCCAATTGGGGGATACGCAGTATTTT,CASSQLGDTQYF
.,.,TRBJ2-4,TRBV2,TGTGCCAGCAGTGGTGACCCTTCCAATCAGTACTTC,CASSGDPSNQYF
.,TRBD1,TRBJ1-2,TRBV4-1,TGCGCCAGCAGCTACGGACAGGGGGAGTTCGGCTACACCTTC,CASSYGQGEFGYTF
.,.,TRBJ1-1,TRBV6-1,TGTGCCAGCAGTGAACGAACTGAAGCTTTCTTT,CASSERTEAFF
.,TRBD1,TRBJ1-1,TRBV7-2,TGTGCCAGCAGCCGTGGACAGGGAGTCCGCCCTGAAGCTTTCTTT,CASSRGQGVRPEAFF
.,.,TRBJ1-4,TRBV18,TGTGCCAGCTCACCACAAGAACTTAATGAAAAACTGTTTTTT,CASSPQELNEKLFF
.,.,TRBJ1-6,TRBV5-1,TGCGCCAGCAGCCCTCTCGGCTCACCCCTCCACTTT,CASSPLGSPLHF
.,.,TRBJ1-5,TRBV7-2,TGTGCCAGCAGTTGGGACACAAATCAGCCCCAGCATTTT,CASSWDTNQPQHF
few,.,TRBJ2-1,TRBV10-1,TGCGCCAGCAGTGAGTCGACGCCACCTCCGAGGCAGTTCTTC,CASSESTPPPRQFF
.,TRBD2,TRBJ2-5,TRBV7-9,TGTGCCAGCAGCTTCCCTTGGACTAGCGGGGACTTCGAAGAGACCCAGTACTTC,CASSFPWTSGDFEETQYF
.,.,TRBJ1-5,TRBV15,TGTGCCACCAGCAAATGGGGCGGCAATCAGCCCCAGCATTTT,CATSKWGGNQPQHF
.,.,TRBJ2-1,TRBV4-3,TGCGCCAGCAGCCAAGATCGGGGTAGCTACAATGAGCAGTTCTTC,CASSQDRGSYNEQFF